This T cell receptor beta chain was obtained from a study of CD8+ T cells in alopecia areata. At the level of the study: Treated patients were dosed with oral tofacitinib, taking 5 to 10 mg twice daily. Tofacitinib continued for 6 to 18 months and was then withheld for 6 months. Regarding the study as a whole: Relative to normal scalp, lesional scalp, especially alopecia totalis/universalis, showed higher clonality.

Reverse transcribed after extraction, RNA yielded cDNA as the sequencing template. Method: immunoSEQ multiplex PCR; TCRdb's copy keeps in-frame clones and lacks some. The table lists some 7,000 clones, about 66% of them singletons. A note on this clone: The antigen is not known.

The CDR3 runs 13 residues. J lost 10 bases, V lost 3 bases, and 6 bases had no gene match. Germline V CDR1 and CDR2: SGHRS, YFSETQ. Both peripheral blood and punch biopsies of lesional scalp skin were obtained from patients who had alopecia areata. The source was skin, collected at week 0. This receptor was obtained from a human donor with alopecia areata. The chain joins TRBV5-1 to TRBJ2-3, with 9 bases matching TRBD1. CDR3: CASSYGQGSAQYF. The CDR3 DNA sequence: TGCGCCAGCAGCTATGGACAGGGGTCGGCGCAGTATTTT.